One sample yielded the 17 T cell receptor beta chains listed below, sequenced in a study of cytomegalovirus exposure and HLA in healthy donors. The PCR had 60 Vbeta and 13 Jbeta primers. TCRdb's table, derived via immunoSEQ multiplex PCR, lists solely in-frame clones and lacks some. This repertoire comprises roughly 90,000 clones; its ten largest clones make up 15%. The specimen sequenced was PBMCs. The receptors stem from a man aged 50 to 59 in good health and CMV-seropositive.

The genes are TRBV9 and TRBJ1-2; D remains ambiguous. This CDR3 region has 14 residues. The germline V and J ends were trimmed by 0 bases and 5 bases, with 11 bases remaining between them. Germline V CDR1 and CDR2: SGDLS, YYNGEE. This CDR3 is CASSVEEGGYGYTF. In nucleotides, the CDR3 is TGTGCCAGCAGCGTAGAGGAGGGAGGGTATGGCTACACCTTC.

The rearrangement joins TRBV29-1 to TRBJ1-2; 7 bases fit TRBD1. The CDR3 loop spans 13 amino acids. From germline, CDR1 is SQVTM and CDR2 ANQGSEA. V was pared by 6 bases and J by 6 bases, with 10 bases of the junction left unmatched. The DNA for the CDR3 is TGCAGCGTGACCGGGACAGCCGCCGATGGCTACACCTTC. This gives the protein CSVTGTAADGYTF.

This chain links TRBV6-5 with TRBJ2-7; the match to TRBD2 covers 15 bases. V shed 8 bases and J 6 bases; nucleotides not matched to a gene: 5. The germline V gene encodes CDR1 MNHEY and CDR2 SVGAGI. The length of the CDR3 is 14 residues. CDR3 sequence reads: CASRRGLAGGEQYF. The CDR3 nucleotides read TGTGCCAGCCGGCGGGGACTAGCGGGAGGCGAGCAGTACTTC.

The V call is TRBV4-3, the J call TRBJ2-5; a weak D match, TRBD2 (5 bases). V dropped 3 bases and J dropped 3 bases, with 8 bases sitting between them. CDR3 length: 13 amino acids. Germline V CDR1 and CDR2: LGHNA, YSLEER. Here the CDR3 DNA reads TGCGCCAGCAGCCATGGGAGTAAAGAGACCCAGTACTTC. It is translated as CASSHGSKETQYF.

V gene TRBV18 combines with J gene TRBJ2-5, with 8 nucleotides matching TRBD1. The CDR3 has 16 amino acids. V was clipped by 3 bases and J by 5 bases; unmatched bases: 11. Germline loops: CDR1 KGHSH, CDR2 LQKENI. CDR3 nucleotide sequence: TGTGCCAGCTCACCCAGGACAGGGAAAGGGGAGGAGACCCAGTACTTC. Translated, it gives CASSPRTGKGEETQYF.

The rearrangement joins TRBV7-2 to TRBJ2-3; possible D gene TRBD1, 5 bases. CDR3 length: 15 amino acids. The V end lost 1 base, the J end lost 1 base, and 9 bases lay between the germline ends. The germline V gene encodes CDR1 SGHTA and CDR2 FQGNSA. The CDR3 reads CASSLVQARTDTQYF. As DNA, the CDR3 is TGTGCCAGCAGCTTAGTACAGGCCCGCACAGATACGCAGTATTTT.

The chain couples TRBV5-6 to TRBJ1-2; no definite D call. CDR3 length: 16 amino acids. The V end was cut by 4 bases, the J end by 4 bases, with 20 bases between. Germline V gene sequence: CDR1 SGHDT, CDR2 YYEEEE. In nucleotides, the CDR3 is TGTGCCAGCAGCGGATTTCCGGGAGACGGAGCCTATGGCTACACCTTC. Translating gives CASSGFPGDGAYGYTF.

CDR3 nucleotide sequence: TGTGCCAGCATCCGACAGGGAACTTTTTATGGCTACACCTTC. This encodes CASIRQGTFYGYTF. The chain couples TRBV7-2 to TRBJ1-2; TRBD1 matches 7 bases. This CDR3 contains 14 residues. Germline CDR1 reads SGHTA; CDR2 reads FQGNSA. Trimming at V came to 7 bases and at J to 5 bases, leaving 10 bases not matched to a gene.

This chain uses TRBV18 with TRBJ2-1; the D gene is possibly TRBD2 (6 bases). The V end was cut by 0 bases, the J end by 2 bases, with 26 bases between. This CDR3 has 21 amino acids. Germline V gene data show CDR1 as KGHSH and CDR2 as LQKENI. CDR3 in DNA: TGTGCCAGCTCACCACCCCAGCGGGTCCCCCGCAGAAGATCTGCCTACAATGAGCAGTTCTTC. It translates to CASSPPQRVPRRRSAYNEQFF. The full variable domain, rest sourced from reference TRBV18 and TRBJ2-1, is NAGVMQNPRHLVRRRGQEARLRCSPMKGHSHVYWYRQLPEEGLKFMVYLQKENIIDESGMPKERFSAEFPKEGPSILRIQQVVRGDSAAYFCASSPPQRVPRRRSAYNEQFFGPGTRLTVL.

The rearrangement uses TRBV6-1 and TRBJ2-7; TRBD1 matches at 7 bases. Germline lookup yields CDR1 MNHNS and CDR2 SASEGT. The CDR3 extends over 14 amino acids. V lost 7 bases, J lost 6 bases, and 12 bases stayed unmatched. The CDR3: CASTPGTVRGEQYF. The CDR3 DNA sequence: TGTGCCAGCACCCCTGGGACAGTCCGGGGCGAGCAGTACTTC.

CDR3 sequence (DNA): TGTGCCAGCTCACAGGCGGGAATAGGCACAGATACGCAGTATTTT. Residues: CASSQAGIGTDTQYF. J is TRBJ2-3 and V is TRBV18, with D possibly TRBD2 on 6 matching bases. Germline-derived CDR1 and CDR2 are KGHSH and LQKENI. This CDR3 has 15 residues. Trimming left V 4 bases short and J 1 base short, with 12 bases between.

This chain links TRBV13 with TRBJ1-1, with 11 bases lining up with TRBD1. The CDR3 length is 17 residues. CDR1 is PRHDT and CDR2 is FYEKMQ in the germline V gene (reference sequence). Losses at the gene ends were 3 bases for V and 2 bases for J; bases not matched to a gene: 8. The CDR3 DNA is TGTGCCAGCAGCTTCCGGGACAGGGGGTTCTTAAACACTGAAGCTTTCTTT. Its translation: CASSFRDRGFLNTEAFF.

The CDR3 sequence: CASSYTGNTIYF. CDR3 nucleotide sequence: TGTGCCAGCAGCTATACTGGAAACACCATATATTTT. V usage is TRBV11-3 and J usage is TRBJ1-3, with D unresolved. The length of the CDR3 is 12 residues. The V and J ends lost 4 bases and 2 bases respectively, with 3 bases between them. Per the germline V gene, CDR1 is SGHNT and CDR2 is YENEEA. The full variable domain, its missing parts supplied by reference TRBV11-3 and TRBJ1-3, is EAGVVQSPRYKIIEKKQPVAFWCNPISGHNTLYWYLQNLGQGPELLIRYENEEAVDDSQLPKDRFSAERLKGVDSTLKIQPAELGDSAVYLCASSYTGNTIYFGEGSWLTVV.

The rearrangement joins TRBV30 to TRBJ1-5, with D perhaps matching TRBD1 (5 bases). The ends were cut back, 4 bases at V and 7 bases at J, with 14 bases in the middle. Germline CDR1 and CDR2: GTSNPN and SVGIG (reference sequence). The CDR3 spans 13 residues. CDR3 sequence: CAWTSGFLQPQHF. CDR3 nucleotide sequence: TGTGCCTGGACTTCAGGGTTTCTCCAGCCCCAGCATTTT.

CDR3 residues: CASSYTSVEPHEQYF. The CDR3 DNA is TGTGCCAGCAGTTACACCTCTGTGGAGCCCCACGAGCAGTACTTC. The genes are TRBV6-5 and TRBJ2-7; no reliable D call. V was cut by 2 bases and J by 5 bases, with 16 bases left in between. The length of the CDR3 is 15 residues. Germline V gives CDR1 MNHEY, CDR2 SVGAGI.

The genes are TRBV6-5 and TRBJ2-7, with TRBD2 identical over 7 bases. J gave up 3 bases and V 8 bases, and 10 bases lay outside the gene matches. Germline V lookup: CDR1 MNHEY, CDR2 SVGAGI. This CDR3 spans 14 amino acids. This CDR3 reads CASRREATFYEQYF. CDR3 DNA: TGTGCCAGCCGACGGGAGGCCACCTTCTACGAGCAGTACTTC.

CDR3 residues: CASSLGGGDYGYTF. The CDR3 DNA follows: TGTGCCAGCAGCTTAGGGGGCGGGGACTATGGCTACACCTTC. The chain is built from TRBV11-2 and TRBJ1-2; possibly TRBD1 for D (5 bases). Trimming left V 1 base short and J 3 bases short, with 9 bases between. Germline V gives CDR1 SGHAT, CDR2 FQNNGV. The length of the CDR3 is 14 residues.